These 7 T cell receptor beta chains share one sample of origin, sequenced in a study of cytomegalovirus exposure and HLA in healthy donors. TCRdb's table, derived via immunoSEQ multiplex PCR, lists solely in-frame clones and lacks some. The sample contains roughly 270,000 clones, approximately 88% of which appear only once. The sample was PBMCs. These receptors all stem from a woman aged 18-30 years in good health and CMV-seronegative.

The chain couples TRBV18 to TRBJ2-7; D perhaps matches TRBD2 (5 bases). The CDR3 has 15 residues. The V and J ends lost 1 base and 3 bases respectively, with 13 bases between them. Germline CDR1 reads KGHSH; CDR2 reads LQKENI. This chain's CDR3 is CASSPLGLQFYEQYF. The CDR3 coding sequence is TGTGCCAGCTCACCACTCGGACTCCAATTCTACGAGCAGTACTTC.

The gene calls are TRBV5-1 and TRBJ2-5; 7 bases agree with TRBD1. Germline CDR1 is SGHRS and CDR2 is YFSETQ. The CDR3 length is 15 residues. J gave up 5 bases and V 3 bases, and 10 bases lay outside the gene matches. CDR3 amino acids: CASSSRDRERETQYF. The DNA of the CDR3 is TGCGCCAGCAGCTCCCGCGACAGGGAACGGGAGACCCAGTACTTC.

The CDR3 sequence is CASTPGRNSYNEQFF. Here the CDR3 DNA reads TGTGCCAGTACCCCCGGGAGGAACTCCTACAATGAGCAGTTCTTC. The chain joins TRBV19 to TRBJ2-1, with 7 bases fitting TRBD2. CDR1 LNHDA and CDR2 SQIVND come from the germline V gene (reference sequence). After removal of 7 bases from V and 0 bases from J, the junction contained 6 bases not matched to a gene. The CDR3 runs 15 residues.

This chain links TRBV9 with TRBJ1-3; no clear D gene. This CDR3 is built from 14 residues. V lost 3 bases and J 1 base, leaving 8 bases between the germline ends. The germline V gene encodes CDR1 SGDLS and CDR2 YYNGEE. In DNA form, the CDR3 reads TGTGCCAGCAGCGACGGAGGTTCTGGAAACACCATATATTTT. This codes for CASSDGGSGNTIYF.

The chain combines TRBV15 with TRBJ1-2; 12 nucleotides line up with TRBD1. CDR1 is LNHNV, CDR2 YYDKDF, per germline (reference sequence). The V and J ends lost 5 bases and 4 bases, in that order; junction bases with no gene match: 5. The CDR3 sequence is 15 residues long. The CDR3 sequence is CATSRGGQGAYGYTF. The CDR3, as DNA: TGTGCCACCAGCCGAGGGGGACAGGGGGCCTATGGCTACACCTTC.

The chain couples TRBV5-1 to TRBJ2-7, with a possible D match to TRBD2 (5 bases). V was clipped by 0 bases and J by 1 base, with 8 bases between them. Germline V gene data show CDR1 as SGHRS and CDR2 as YFSETQ. CDR3 length: 14 residues. CDR3 loop: CASSLGPGSYEQYF. The CDR3, as DNA: TGCGCCAGCAGCTTGGGCCCGGGATCCTACGAGCAGTACTTC.

The V and J genes are TRBV9 and TRBJ1-2, with D unclear. Trimming removed 0 bases at V and 8 bases at J, with 14 bases between. Germline V lookup: CDR1 SGDLS, CDR2 YYNGEE. The CDR3 totals 14 residues. CDR3 coding DNA: TGTGCCAGCAGCGTAGGCGCCACCACGGGGGGCTACACCTTC. Translated: CASSVGATTGGYTF.